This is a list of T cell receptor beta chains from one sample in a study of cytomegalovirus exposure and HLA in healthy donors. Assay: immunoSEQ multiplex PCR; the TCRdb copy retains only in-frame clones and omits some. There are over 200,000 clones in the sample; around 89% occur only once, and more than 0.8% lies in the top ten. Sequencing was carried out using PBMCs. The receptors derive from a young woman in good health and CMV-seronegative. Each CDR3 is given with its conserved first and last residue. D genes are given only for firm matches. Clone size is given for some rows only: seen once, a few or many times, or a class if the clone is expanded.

cdr3_aa: CASSQHITSTDTQYF
cdr3_nt: TGCGCCAGCAGCCAACATATCACGAGCACAGATACGCAGTATTTT
v_call: TRBV5-1
j_call: TRBJ2-3
clone_size: NA
d_call: NA

cdr3_aa: CASSARDSNYGYTF
cdr3_nt: TGTGCCAGCAGCGCCCGGGACAGTAACTATGGCTACACCTTC
v_call: TRBV7-9
j_call: TRBJ1-2
clone_size: NA
d_call: TRBD1

cdr3_aa: CASTGGVSTDTQYF
cdr3_nt: TGTGCCAGCACGGGCGGGGTTAGCACAGATACGCAGTATTTT
v_call: TRBV6-1
j_call: TRBJ2-3
clone_size: NA
d_call: NA

cdr3_aa: CASSLSGDSNQPQHF
cdr3_nt: TGTGCCAGCAGCTTGTCAGGGGATAGCAATCAGCCCCAGCATTTT
v_call: TRBV11-2
j_call: TRBJ1-5
clone_size: once
d_call: NA

cdr3_aa: CASSTGTSVHEQYF
cdr3_nt: TGTGCCAGTTCTACCGGGACTAGCGTCCACGAGCAGTACTTC
v_call: TRBV9
j_call: TRBJ2-7
clone_size: NA
d_call: TRBD2

cdr3_aa: CASSFSTGIGEQYF
cdr3_nt: TGTGCCAGCAGCTTCTCGACAGGGATTGGCGAGCAGTACTTC
v_call: TRBV5-6
j_call: TRBJ2-7
clone_size: NA
d_call: TRBD1

cdr3_aa: CASSLKGGANYGYTF
cdr3_nt: TGTGCCAGCAGCTTGAAAGGGGGCGCAAACTATGGCTACACCTTC
v_call: TRBV5-4
j_call: TRBJ1-2
clone_size: NA
d_call: TRBD1

cdr3_aa: CASSPDRGNEKLFF
cdr3_nt: TGTGCCAGCTCACCCGACAGGGGAAATGAAAAACTGTTTTTT
v_call: TRBV18
j_call: TRBJ1-4
clone_size: NA
d_call: TRBD1

cdr3_aa: CASSVTSGSVGTQYF
cdr3_nt: TGTGCCAGCAGTGTGACTAGCGGGAGTGTGGGGACCCAGTACTTC
v_call: TRBV2
j_call: TRBJ2-5
clone_size: NA
d_call: TRBD2

cdr3_aa: CASRPLDRGGYTF
cdr3_nt: TGTGCCAGTAGACCCCTTGACAGGGGTGGCTACACCTTC
v_call: TRBV19
j_call: TRBJ1-2
clone_size: NA
d_call: TRBD1

cdr3_aa: CASSQLASGRVTGEQYF
cdr3_nt: TGCGCCAGCAGCCAACTGGCTAGCGGGAGGGTAACGGGCGAGCAGTACTTC
v_call: TRBV4-1
j_call: TRBJ2-7
clone_size: NA
d_call: TRBD2

cdr3_aa: CASRTGVDSPLHF
cdr3_nt: TGTGCCAGCAGAACAGGGGTCGATTCACCCCTCCACTTT
v_call: TRBV2
j_call: TRBJ1-6
clone_size: NA
d_call: TRBD1

cdr3_aa: CASSHSGTGGYGYTF
cdr3_nt: TGCGCCAGCAGCCATAGCGGGACAGGGGGCTATGGCTACACCTTC
v_call: TRBV4-1
j_call: TRBJ1-2
clone_size: NA
d_call: TRBD1

cdr3_aa: CASMRKAGADTQYF
cdr3_nt: TGTGCCAGCATGAGGAAAGCGGGGGCAGATACGCAGTATTTT
v_call: TRBV6-1
j_call: TRBJ2-3
clone_size: once
d_call: TRBD2

cdr3_aa: CASSLGTGTGRAEAFF
cdr3_nt: TGTGCCAGCAGCTTAGGAACCGGGACAGGGCGTGCTGAAGCTTTCTTT
v_call: TRBV7-2
j_call: TRBJ1-1
clone_size: few
d_call: TRBD1

cdr3_aa: CASSQGQGYGYTF
cdr3_nt: TGTGCCAGCAGCCAGGGACAGGGATATGGCTACACCTTC
v_call: TRBV7-3
j_call: TRBJ1-2
clone_size: NA
d_call: TRBD1

cdr3_aa: CASSPAGQEHYEQYF
cdr3_nt: TGCGCCAGCAGCCCGGCGGGACAGGAGCACTACGAGCAGTACTTC
v_call: TRBV5-1
j_call: TRBJ2-7
clone_size: NA
d_call: TRBD1

cdr3_aa: CASSLDEGPQGTEAFF
cdr3_nt: TGTGCCAGCAGCTTGGATGAGGGGCCACAGGGCACTGAAGCTTTCTTT
v_call: TRBV5-6
j_call: TRBJ1-1
clone_size: NA
d_call: NA

cdr3_aa: CASSQAGTSDDTQYF
cdr3_nt: TGCGCCAGCAGCCAAGCCGGGACTAGCGACGATACGCAGTATTTT
v_call: TRBV4-1
j_call: TRBJ2-3
clone_size: NA
d_call: TRBD2

cdr3_aa: CASSLGSSGDETQYF
cdr3_nt: TGCGCCAGCAGCTTGGGTTCTAGCGGGGACGAGACCCAGTACTTC
v_call: TRBV5-1
j_call: TRBJ2-5
clone_size: few
d_call: TRBD2

cdr3_aa: CASSVAGGRGLGYGYTF
cdr3_nt: TGTGCCAGCAGCGTAGCTGGCGGCAGGGGGCTTGGCTATGGCTACACCTTC
v_call: TRBV9
j_call: TRBJ1-2
clone_size: NA
d_call: TRBD1

cdr3_aa: CASSDPGSGQPQHF
cdr3_nt: TGTGCCAGCAGTGATCCGGGTAGTGGTCAGCCCCAGCATTTT
v_call: TRBV6-1
j_call: TRBJ1-5
clone_size: once
d_call: NA

cdr3_aa: CASGLAKLAGGVNEQFF
cdr3_nt: TGTGCTAGTGGTTTGGCCAAACTAGCGGGGGGGGTCAATGAGCAGTTCTTC
v_call: TRBV12-5
j_call: TRBJ2-1
clone_size: NA
d_call: TRBD2

cdr3_aa: CASSFRTPYGYTF
cdr3_nt: TGTGCCAGCAGCTTCAGGACACCCTATGGCTACACCTTC
v_call: TRBV7-9
j_call: TRBJ1-2
clone_size: NA
d_call: NA

cdr3_aa: CATSRGLGESLVDTIYF
cdr3_nt: TGTGCCACCAGCAGAGGTCTAGGAGAGTCGCTGGTGGACACCATATATTTT
v_call: TRBV15
j_call: TRBJ1-3
clone_size: once
d_call: NA

cdr3_aa: CASSYGVAGLYEQYF
cdr3_nt: TGTGCCAGCAGCTATGGAGTAGCGGGACTCTACGAGCAGTACTTC
v_call: TRBV7-9
j_call: TRBJ2-7
clone_size: once
d_call: TRBD2

cdr3_aa: CASNFPLGASETPNEQFF
cdr3_nt: TGTGCCAGCAACTTCCCTCTGGGGGCATCTGAGACCCCCAATGAGCAGTTCTTC
v_call: TRBV5-4
j_call: TRBJ2-1
clone_size: NA
d_call: NA

cdr3_aa: CASSRRQGAQHF
cdr3_nt: TGTGCCAGTAGTAGAAGACAGGGAGCCCAGCATTTT
v_call: TRBV19
j_call: TRBJ1-5
clone_size: NA
d_call: TRBD1

cdr3_aa: CASSETRRETQYF
cdr3_nt: TGTGCCAGCAGTGAAACGAGGCGAGAGACCCAGTACTTC
v_call: TRBV2
j_call: TRBJ2-5
clone_size: NA
d_call: NA

cdr3_aa: CASSTPLGLAANEQFF
cdr3_nt: TGTGCCAGCAGCACCCCTCTTGGGCTAGCTGCCAATGAGCAGTTCTTC
v_call: TRBV7-8
j_call: TRBJ2-1
clone_size: NA
d_call: NA

cdr3_aa: CASSLAASGNEQYF
cdr3_nt: TGTGCCAGCAGCTTAGCGGCTAGCGGGAACGAGCAGTACTTC
v_call: TRBV7-9
j_call: TRBJ2-7
clone_size: NA
d_call: TRBD2

cdr3_aa: CASSPWGTRSSYNEQFF
cdr3_nt: TGCGCCAGCAGCCCATGGGGAACTAGGAGCTCCTACAATGAGCAGTTCTTC
v_call: TRBV4-1
j_call: TRBJ2-1
clone_size: NA
d_call: NA

cdr3_aa: CASSDQGYRGYTF
cdr3_nt: TGTGCCAGCAGTGACCAGGGATATCGTGGCTACACCTTC
v_call: TRBV2
j_call: TRBJ1-2
clone_size: NA
d_call: NA